These T cell receptor beta chains were read from a single sample in a study of T-cell memory formation after mild COVID-19. MiXCR, run by TCRdb on the 5' RACE reads, gives a single entry per CDR3 protein. The sample holds hundreds of thousands of distinct CDR3 sequences, 20% to 25% seen once. Sequencing was performed on PBMCs or a T cell subset sorted from them (not recorded which). The source of these receptors is an adult woman who had mild COVID-19 (a few samples of this study predate the infection). Cell type and time point are not known. CDR3s include the opening cysteine and the closing phenylalanine or tryptophan. The order of the fields is J gene, V gene, CDR3 protein.

TRBJ1-2,TRBV2,CASWGLFGYTF
TRBJ2-1,TRBV18,CASSPGETYYNEQFF
TRBJ2-3,TRBV9,CASSVGGGDTQYF
TRBJ1-6,TRBV10-3,CATLPSYNSPLHF
TRBJ2-1,TRBV3-1,CASSQGDSSYNEQFF
TRBJ2-5,TRBV7-3,CASSLGLAGGYQETQYF
TRBJ1-1,TRBV6-5,CASSYLQGIEAFF
TRBJ2-7,TRBV20-1,CSARTSGGSAYEQYF
TRBJ2-6,TRBV11-3,CASSPREASGANVLTF
TRBJ2-1,TRBV20-1,CSARRGQVRNEQFF
TRBJ1-6,TRBV12-3/TRBV12-4,CASKEGTRYSPLHF
TRBJ2-2,TRBV6-4,CASSDSLGTGELFF
TRBJ2-7,TRBV5-6,CASSLGRASGTYEQYF
TRBJ2-1,TRBV9,CASSVGGGRMNEQFF
TRBJ2-7,TRBV5-1,CASSLTGNVHEQYF
TRBJ2-1,TRBV5-1,CASSERGNEQFF
TRBJ2-1,TRBV20-1,CSARLAGVNEQFF
TRBJ2-3,TRBV27,CASSLWTHDPTDTQYF
TRBJ2-5,TRBV10-3,CAISESGQGKETQYF
TRBJ1-1,TRBV29-1,CSANYVTEAFF
TRBJ1-4,TRBV30,CACGRLGGEKLFF
TRBJ2-7,TRBV7-2,CASSLHAGVALYEQYF
TRBJ1-2,TRBV11-2,CASSFRQVLNGYTF
TRBJ2-5,TRBV5-4,CASSLGGQGRQETQYF
TRBJ2-5,TRBV27,CASSPGQGFGEETQYF
TRBJ2-2,TRBV7-8,CASSQPGTSGSIGMAGELFF
TRBJ2-4,TRBV6-1,CASSEALSRLAKNIQYF
TRBJ2-7,TRBV7-9,CASSLGRVTSGDFEQYF
TRBJ1-4,TRBV19,CASSSTGGVEKLFF
TRBJ1-5,TRBV10-3,CAISAEGYNQPQHF
TRBJ2-7,TRBV5-1,CASSLLPSGAYEQYF
TRBJ2-3,TRBV25-1,CASRAETPGGTQYF
TRBJ1-2,TRBV5-6,CASSQYRDRGISYTF
TRBJ2-4,TRBV18,CASSLPGQGAKNIQYF
TRBJ2-7,TRBV12-3/TRBV12-4,CASRTTETYEQYF
TRBJ2-1,TRBV7-9,CASSSRLASSYNEQFF
TRBJ1-2,TRBV5-4,CASSFGSWQPLANYGYTF
TRBJ1-1,TRBV12-5,CASGLTGTGRLNTEAFF
TRBJ2-5,TRBV4-1,CASSQDPPGGETQYF
TRBJ1-1,TRBV5-5,CASSPGLSQRTEAFF
TRBJ2-1,TRBV11-1,CASSTNRVGSYNEQFF
TRBJ2-7,TRBV10-3,CAISAAGGVNEQYF
TRBJ2-3,TRBV4-2,CASSPEERVSTDTQYF
TRBJ2-3,TRBV24-1,CATSDVVGTQYF
TRBJ1-1,TRBV12-3/TRBV12-4,CASSSGQPGTEAFF
TRBJ1-1,TRBV2,CASPGRPEAFF
TRBJ2-3,TRBV5-1,CASSLQGIDTQYF
TRBJ2-2,TRBV7-3,CASSLNAGSTNTGELFF
TRBJ2-7,TRBV5-5,CASSLSTGREQYF
TRBJ2-7,TRBV30,CAWTASRAGEKQYF
TRBJ2-1,TRBV7-8,CASTAGGWYNEQFF
TRBJ1-6,TRBV6-6,CASSHSGGYNSPLHF
TRBJ2-3,TRBV7-9,CASSFRDQADTQYF